The 8 T cell receptor beta chains given below trace back to one sample, sequenced in a study of T cell clonality in common variable immunodeficiency. This table comes from immunoSEQ multiplex PCR, and its TCRdb copy is limited to in-frame clones, with some not included. The sample yields some 32,000 clones, without any singletons. Sequenced material: peripheral blood mononuclear cells. The receptors shown here come from a person aged 18 to 75 in good health.

This clone was recorded many times. Sequencing ends 3 residues short of the CDR3 end; the germline J gene provides the rest. This chain joins TRBV30 and TRBJ1-6; tentative D call: TRBD1 (5 bases). Germline CDR1 is GTSNPN and CDR2 is SVGIG (reference sequence). V lost 1 base and J lost 5, with 9 bases in between. The CDR3 runs to 14 residues. The CDR3 is CAWSGQPDNSPLHF. The sequenced CDR3 bases are TGTGCCTGGAGTGGACAGCCTGATAATTCACCC.

This clone was counted a few times. The read gets to within 3 residues of the CDR3 end, and the germline J gene fills in the rest. The chain uses TRBV11-3 and TRBJ2-2, with 7 bases aligning to TRBD2. Germline V gives CDR1 SGHNT, CDR2 YENEEA. The trim removed 5 bases at V and 1 base at J, leaving 4 bases unmatched. This CDR3 region has 15 residues. CDR3 DNA (partial): TGTGCCAGCAGCCCTGTAGCGGGGAACACCGGGGAG. It is translated as CASSPVAGNTGE. The CDR3 as a whole reads CASSPVAGNTGELFF.

This clone was counted many times. The read gets to within 3 residues of the CDR3 end, and the germline J gene fills in the rest. This sequence joins TRBV19 and TRBJ1-2; 8 nucleotides line up with TRBD1. The CDR3 is made up of 13 amino acids. Germline lookup yields CDR1 LNHDA and CDR2 SQIVND (reference sequence). The CDR3 DNA, read in part, is TGTGCCAGTCGGCCGGACAGGGTGGGCGGC. Amino acid sequence: CASRPDRVGG. The CDR3 reads in full as CASRPDRVGGYTF.

This clone was counted at least ten times. From the germline J gene comes the end of the CDR3, since the read stops 3 residues before it. Other DNA sequences in the sample encode the same CDR3. The chain recombines TRBV11-2 with TRBJ2-2, with D maybe TRBD2 (6 bases). This CDR3 has 14 residues. Looked up from germline, CDR1 is SGHAT and CDR2 is FQNNGV. Trimming removed 2 bases from V and 4 bases from J, with 8 bases in between. CDR3 residues: CASSLQGGTGELFF. The part of the CDR3 DNA that was read is TGTGCCAGCAGCTTACAGGGAGGCACCGGGGAG.

This clone came up a few times. The part of the CDR3 DNA that was read is TGTGCCAGCAGCTTATCGATACAGAAGTACGAG. Protein sequence: CASSLSIQKYE. From start to end, the CDR3 is CASSLSIQKYEQYF. The V and J genes are TRBV7-2 and TRBJ2-7, with D hard to call. The CDR3 end lies 3 residues beyond the end of the read and is filled in from the germline J gene. Germline CDR1 SGHTA, CDR2 FQGNSA. CDR3 length: 14 amino acids. V was trimmed by 2 bases and J by 4 bases, leaving 12 bases between them. Complete variable domain (other parts from reference TRBV7-2 and TRBJ2-7): GAGVSQSPSNKVTEKGKDVELRCDPISGHTALYWYRQSLGQGLEFLIYFQGNSAPDKSGLPSDRFSAERTGGSVSTLTIQRTQQEDSAVYLCASSLSIQKYEQYFGPGTRLTVT.

This clone was picked up many times. The sequence runs out 3 residues before the end of the CDR3; the remainder is reconstructed from the germline J gene. The chain is built from TRBV12-3 or TRBV12-4 and TRBJ2-3; 9 bases fit TRBD1. The CDR3 is 15 residues long. V dropped 6 bases and J dropped 4; count of bases not matched to a gene: 8. CDR3 residues: CASRQSGTGPDTQYF. The part of the CDR3 DNA that was read is TGTGCCAGCAGACAATCCGGGACAGGGCCAGATACG.

This clone was found many times. Read sequence stops 3 residues before the CDR3 end, and the germline J gene provides the missing end. The chain is built from TRBV5-4 and TRBJ2-1; tentative D call: TRBD2 (5 bases). Trimming stripped 10 bases from V and 4 bases from J, with 15 bases between. The V gene's germline CDR1 is SGHNT and CDR2 YYREEE (reference sequence). The CDR3 length is 13 residues. Incomplete CDR3 DNA: TGTGCCGTTAGCGCCACTATTTACAATGAG. Protein: CAVSATIYNE. In full, the CDR3 reads CAVSATIYNEQFF.

This clone was seen repeatedly, ten times or more. From the germline J gene comes the end of the CDR3, since the read stops 3 residues before it. The chain links TRBV19 to TRBJ1-2; D is unclear. Trimming stripped 6 bases from V and 2 bases from J, with 13 bases between. Looked up from germline, CDR1 is LNHDA and CDR2 is SQIVND (reference sequence). The CDR3 loop spans 14 amino acids. The CDR3 bases that were read are TGTGCCAGTAGGACCCCAGGCTCAAACTATGGC. Translating it yields CASRTPGSNYG. The entire CDR3 sequence reads CASRTPGSNYGYTF.